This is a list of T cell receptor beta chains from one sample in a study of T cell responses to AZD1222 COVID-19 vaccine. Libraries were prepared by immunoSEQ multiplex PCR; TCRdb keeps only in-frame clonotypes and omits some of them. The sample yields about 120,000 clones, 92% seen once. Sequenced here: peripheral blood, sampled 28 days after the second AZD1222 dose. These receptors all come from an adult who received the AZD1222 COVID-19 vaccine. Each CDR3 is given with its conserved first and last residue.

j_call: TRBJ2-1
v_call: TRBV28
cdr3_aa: CASSPNRVREQFF

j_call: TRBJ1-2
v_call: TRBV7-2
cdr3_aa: CASSLQTGENGYTF

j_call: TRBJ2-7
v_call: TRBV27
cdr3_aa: CASSTQGNYYEQYF

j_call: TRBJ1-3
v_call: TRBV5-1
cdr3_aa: CASSLGQGYAGNTIYF

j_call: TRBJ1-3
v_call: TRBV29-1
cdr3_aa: CSVGIGTVGNTIYF

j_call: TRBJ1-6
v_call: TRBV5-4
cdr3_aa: CASTRDNSPLHF

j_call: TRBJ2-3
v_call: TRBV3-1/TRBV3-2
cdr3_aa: CASSQDWTGLTQYF

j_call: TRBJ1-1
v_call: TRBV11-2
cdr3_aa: CASSLLRAGTEAFF

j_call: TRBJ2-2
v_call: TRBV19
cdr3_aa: CASKGAGELFF

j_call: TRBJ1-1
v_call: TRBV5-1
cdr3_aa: CASSLTGLDTEAFF

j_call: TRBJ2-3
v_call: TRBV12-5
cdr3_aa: CASGIGTAQYF

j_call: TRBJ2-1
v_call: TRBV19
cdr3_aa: CASSRLAGEMNEQFF

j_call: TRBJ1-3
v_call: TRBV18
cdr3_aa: CASSPWTGNTIYF

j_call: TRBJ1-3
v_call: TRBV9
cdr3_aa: CASSPRVGISGNTIYF

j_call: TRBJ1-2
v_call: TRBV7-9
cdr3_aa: CASSLVGGSGYTF

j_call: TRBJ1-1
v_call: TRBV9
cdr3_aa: CASSAGQNTEAFF

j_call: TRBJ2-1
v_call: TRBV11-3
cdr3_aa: CASSLGFASSYNEQFF

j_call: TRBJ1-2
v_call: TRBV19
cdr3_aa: CASCLRTADYGYTF

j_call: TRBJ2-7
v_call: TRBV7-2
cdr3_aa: CASSLSTAFYEQYF

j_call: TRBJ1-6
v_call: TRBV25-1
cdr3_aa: CASSEYGPGTGDNSPLHF

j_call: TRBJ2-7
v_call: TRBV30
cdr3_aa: CAWSVGYEQYF

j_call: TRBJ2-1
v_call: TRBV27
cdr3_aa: CASSFDGSVSYNEQFF

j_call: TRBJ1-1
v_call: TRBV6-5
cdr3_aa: CASKLVWTEAFF

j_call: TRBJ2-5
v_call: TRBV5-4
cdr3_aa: CASSSRQGAETQYF

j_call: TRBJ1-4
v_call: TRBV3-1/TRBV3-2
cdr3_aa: CASSHWGHDVGEKLFF

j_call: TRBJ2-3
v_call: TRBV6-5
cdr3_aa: CASSNRGADTQYF

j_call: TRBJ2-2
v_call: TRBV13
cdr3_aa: CASSQSGIYTGELFF

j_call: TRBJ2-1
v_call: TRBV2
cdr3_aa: CASSEQNEQFF

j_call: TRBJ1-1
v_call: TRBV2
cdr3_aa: CASSEAGGEAFF

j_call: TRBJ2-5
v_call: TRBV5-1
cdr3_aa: CASSLGGFQAETQYF

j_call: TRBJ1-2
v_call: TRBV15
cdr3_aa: CATSRQGDGNYGYTF

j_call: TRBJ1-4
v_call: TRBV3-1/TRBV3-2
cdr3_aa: CASSQAAHGVKLFF

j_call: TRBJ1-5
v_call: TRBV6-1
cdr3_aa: CASSETGVINQPQHF

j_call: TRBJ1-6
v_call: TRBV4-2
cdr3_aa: CASSHTQGAGSYNSPLHF

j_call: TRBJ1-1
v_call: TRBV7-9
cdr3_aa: CASSLAQGYDTEAFF

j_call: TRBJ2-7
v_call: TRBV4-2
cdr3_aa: CASSRTASGSEAYEQYF

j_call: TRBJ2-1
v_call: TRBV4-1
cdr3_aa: CASSQRSLVSYNEQFF

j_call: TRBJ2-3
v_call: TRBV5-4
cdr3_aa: CASSLVYGSTDTQYF

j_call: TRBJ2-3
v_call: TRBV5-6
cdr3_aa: CASSLWNMGGTSTDTQYF

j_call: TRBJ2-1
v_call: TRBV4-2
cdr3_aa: CASSQEASGEQFF

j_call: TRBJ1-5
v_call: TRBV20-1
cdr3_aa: CSVSGGQPQHF

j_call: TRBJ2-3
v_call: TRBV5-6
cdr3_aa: CASSPGTGTDTQYF

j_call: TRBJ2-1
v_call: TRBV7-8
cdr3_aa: CASKPSLLEWRNEQFF

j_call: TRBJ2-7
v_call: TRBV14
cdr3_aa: CASSQLGHPTYEQYF

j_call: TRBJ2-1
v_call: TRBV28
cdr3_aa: CASRSPSSYNEQFF

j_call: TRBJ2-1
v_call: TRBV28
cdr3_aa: CASSFVGGAGGPGEQFF

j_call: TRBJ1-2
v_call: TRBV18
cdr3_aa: CASYRTGEFYGYTF

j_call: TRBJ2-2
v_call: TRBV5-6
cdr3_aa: CASSLWLGENTGELFF

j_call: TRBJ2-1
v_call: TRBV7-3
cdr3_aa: CASSRQAGEVNEQFF

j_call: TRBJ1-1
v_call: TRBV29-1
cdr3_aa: CSVERGPVGLLNTEAFF

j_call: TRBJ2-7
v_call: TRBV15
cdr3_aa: CATSARPGDEQYF

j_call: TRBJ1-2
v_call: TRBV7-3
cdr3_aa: CASSLPRWAGSYTF

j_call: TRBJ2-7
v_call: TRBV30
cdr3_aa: CAWSVPEYEQYF

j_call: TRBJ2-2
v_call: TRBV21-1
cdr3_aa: CASLPGELFF

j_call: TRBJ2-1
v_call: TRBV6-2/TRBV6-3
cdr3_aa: CASSPHNEQFF

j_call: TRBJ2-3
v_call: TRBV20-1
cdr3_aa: CSASVTSRDTQYF

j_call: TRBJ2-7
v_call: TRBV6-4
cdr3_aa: CASSEDTGSYEQYF

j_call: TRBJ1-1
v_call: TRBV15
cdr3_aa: CATSRDPEGNLEAFF

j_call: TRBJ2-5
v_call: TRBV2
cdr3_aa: CASSEWGGSDPRYF

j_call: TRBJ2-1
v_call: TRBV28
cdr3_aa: CASSLIGGLAGGNEQFF